These 24 T cell receptor beta chains were sequenced from one sample in a study of Tregs in tolerant kidney transplant recipients (dated by TCRdb to between 2018 and 2021). The library was obtained by the immunoSEQ multiplex PCR assay. TCRdb obtained this table from immuneACCESS and retained in-frame rearrangements with V and J assigned. These tables miss some clones; where compared with another copy, unresolved V genes account for less than half of the shortfall, and the remainder is unexplained. Present in this sample are approximately 43,000 clones, 91% of which were seen just once. Around 0.7% of the sample belongs to the ten largest clones. Sequences were obtained from Tregs from blood. The receptors shown here come from a human donor in good health.

The chain carries TRBV11-3 and TRBJ2-7, with D tentatively TRBD1 or TRBD2 (5 bases each). CDR1 and CDR2 (germline): SGHNT, YENEEA. The CDR3 runs to 16 residues. Trimming took off 5 bases at V and 0 bases at J, with 17 bases between the two ends. CDR3 protein: CASSPGSGRVSYEQYF. The CDR3 DNA reads TGTGCCAGCAGCCCAGGGAGCGGAAGAGTCTCCTACGAGCAGTACTTC.

The chain carries TRBV10-3 and TRBJ2-7; D ambiguous. From germline, CDR1 is ENHRY and CDR2 SYGVKD. Trimming stripped 4 bases from V and 0 bases from J, with 4 bases between. The CDR3 length is 12 residues. CDR3 coding DNA: TGTGCCATCAGTGGGAACTCCTACGAGCAGTACTTC. It yields the protein CAISGNSYEQYF.

V usage is TRBV2 and J usage is TRBJ1-1; D is undetermined. V lost 8 bases and J 10 bases, leaving 17 bases between the germline ends. The CDR3 length is 12 residues. Germline V CDR1 and CDR2: SNHLY, FYNNEI. The CDR3 protein is CASYLNRGGAFF. CDR3 in DNA: TGTGCCAGCTACCTTAACCGGGGAGGAGCTTTCTTT.

The V call is TRBV29-1, the J call TRBJ2-1; possibly TRBD2 for D (6 bases). This CDR3 is built from 15 residues. Trimming left V 2 bases short and J 5 bases short, with 16 bases between. CDR1 is SQVTM, CDR2 ANQGSEA, per germline. The CDR3 loop is CSVERALAFHNEQFF. CDR3 sequence (DNA): TGCAGCGTTGAACGGGCTCTAGCGTTTCACAATGAGCAGTTCTTC.

The J gene is TRBJ1-1, the V gene TRBV5-5; D is unresolved. The CDR3 contains 18 residues. The germline CDR1 and CDR2 sequences are SGHKS and YYEKEE (reference sequence). Deletions cut 0 bases from V and 1 base from J, with 19 bases between. CDR3 residues: CASSLVMTSIAGNTEAFF. The CDR3 DNA follows: TGTGCCAGCAGCTTGGTAATGACGTCAATTGCAGGGAACACTGAAGCTTTCTTT.

V and J are TRBV15 and TRBJ1-1; D perhaps matches TRBD1 (6 bases). The germline CDR1 and CDR2 sequences are LNHNV and YYDKDF (reference sequence). Trimming cost V 4 bases and J 1 base, with 22 bases left between them. The CDR3 is 18 amino acids. CDR3 bases: TGTGCCACCAGCAAGGGTTATAGACCTGGACAGTCGAACACTGAAGCTTTCTTT. This encodes CATSKGYRPGQSNTEAFF.

About this clone itself: The limits of the CDR3 on the DNA are not certain, so only TCRdb's listed CDR3 is given. The chain couples TRBV19 to TRBJ1-2. CDR1 is LNHDA and CDR2 is SQIVND in the germline V gene (reference sequence). 14 amino acids form the CDR3, both terminal residues included. The CDR3 loop reads CASTSGQASYGYTF.

The chain recombines TRBV11-2 with TRBJ2-7; TRBD2 agrees at 7 bases. The CDR3 covers 16 residues. Germline CDR1 reads SGHAT; CDR2 reads FQNNGV. The J segment lost 0 bases and the V segment lost 5 bases, leaving 10 bases of the junction unmatched. CDR3 residues: CASSAPGSGRSYEQYF. CDR3 sequence (DNA): TGTGCCAGCAGCGCCCCCGGTAGCGGGCGCTCCTACGAGCAGTACTTC.

The table lists this clone with a count of one. The chain combines TRBV6-5 with TRBJ2-7, with 7 bases matching TRBD2. There are 14 residues in the CDR3. The ends lost 3 bases at V and 5 bases at J; junction bases unmatched: 7. Per the germline V gene, CDR1 is MNHEY and CDR2 is SVGAGI. Here the CDR3 DNA reads TGTGCCAGCAGTTATTCGGGGGGTGATGACGAGCAGTACTTC. This gives the protein CASSYSGGDDEQYF.

The chain combines TRBV6-5 with TRBJ1-2; D unclear. Trimming cost V 5 bases and J 4 bases, with 11 bases left between them. The germline V gene has CDR1 MNHEY and CDR2 SVGAGI. The CDR3 length is 13 residues. CDR3: CASSQGSRYGYTF. Here the CDR3 DNA reads TGTGCCAGCAGTCAAGGGAGCCGCTATGGCTACACCTTC.

For this clone: Compared with germline, one end of the junction differs, possibly owing to a read error. V usage is TRBV29-1 and J usage is TRBJ2-2; TRBD2 might be the D (5 bases). In germline, CDR1 is SQVTM, CDR2 ANQGSEA. This CDR3 has 14 amino acids. DNA of the CDR3: TGCAGCGTTGAAGCTCTTGGCTCGCCCGGGGAGCTGCTTTTT. As protein: CSVEALGSPGELLF.

CDR3 DNA sequence: TGTGCCAGCAGCTCCCCCCGCGGTCCGGTAGCCAAAAACATTCAGTACTTC. This codes for CASSSPRGPVAKNIQYF. V and J are TRBV11-2 and TRBJ2-4; D is ambiguous. V was cut by 4 bases and J by 0 bases, with 16 bases left in between. This CDR3 spans 17 amino acids. Germline CDR1 and CDR2: SGHAT and FQNNGV.

The V gene is TRBV19, the J gene TRBJ1-2; weak D call: TRBD1 (5 bases). The CDR3 has 12 residues. CDR1 and CDR2 (germline): LNHDA, SQIVND (reference sequence). V dropped 9 bases and J dropped 7 bases, with 15 bases sitting between them. The CDR3 nucleotides are TGTGCCAGCTCGTTGTGGGGGATTGGCTACACCTTC. As protein: CASSLWGIGYTF. The full variable domain, in which reference TRBV19 and TRBJ1-2 provide the parts outside the CDR3, is DGGITQSPKYLFRKEGQNVTLSCEQNLNHDAMYWYRQDPGQGLRLIYYSQIVNDFQKGDIAEGYSVSREKKESFPLTVTSAQKNPTAFYLCASSLWGIGYTFGSGTRLTVV.

The chain employs TRBV11-2 and TRBJ2-3, with D tentatively TRBD1 (6 bases). Germline CDR1 SGHAT, CDR2 FQNNGV. Trimming pared 5 bases from V and 9 bases from J, leaving 15 bases between. The CDR3 totals 13 residues. Written as DNA, the CDR3 is TGTGCCAGCAGCCGAGACAGGTATCGGACGCAGTATTTT. Amino acids: CASSRDRYRTQYF.

The J gene is TRBJ2-3, the V gene TRBV6-6, with 8 nucleotides matching TRBD2. CDR1 and CDR2 (germline): MNHNY, SVGAGI (reference sequence). This CDR3 contains 15 residues. V lost 3 bases and J lost 2; bases outside the gene matches: 4. CDR3 loop: CASSYAGGVTDTQYF. Written as DNA, the CDR3 is TGTGCCAGCAGTTATGCCGGGGGGGTCACAGATACGCAGTATTTT.

The chain employs TRBV6-6 and TRBJ1-1; D unclear. The CDR3 contains 13 residues. Trimming stripped 5 bases from V and 1 base from J, with 8 bases between. The germline CDR1 and CDR2 sequences are MNHNY and SVGAGI (reference sequence). The CDR3 DNA follows: TGTGCCAGCAGTGTAGCACAGAACACTGAAGCTTTCTTT. Translated: CASSVAQNTEAFF.

This chain links TRBV20-1 with TRBJ2-4; D gene uncertain. CDR3 length: 11 residues. Germline assignment: CDR1 DFQATT and CDR2 SNEGSKA (reference sequence). V lost 6 bases, J lost 3 bases, and 6 bases lay in between. The CDR3 region is CSALDKNIQYF. The CDR3 bases are TGCAGTGCCTTAGACAAAAACATTCAGTACTTC.

The chain has TRBV11-3 and TRBJ2-1; D is unresolved. The germline CDR1 and CDR2 sequences are SGHNT and YENEEA. This CDR3 contains 16 residues. V dropped 0 bases and J dropped 8 bases, with 17 bases sitting between them. The CDR3 loop reads CASSLEEASASHEQFF. CDR3 DNA sequence: TGTGCCAGCAGCTTAGAAGAGGCCTCCGCCTCCCATGAGCAGTTCTTC.

V gene TRBV5-1 combines with J gene TRBJ2-7; maybe TRBD1 (6 bases). Trimming left V 4 bases short and J 0 bases short, with 11 bases between. Germline V gene data show CDR1 as SGHRS and CDR2 as YFSETQ. CDR3 size: 14 residues. This CDR3 reads CASSVTGSSYEQYF. The CDR3 DNA reads as TGCGCCAGCAGCGTCACAGGGAGCTCCTACGAGCAGTACTTC. Combining the CDR3 with reference TRBV5-1 and TRBJ2-7 gives the whole variable domain KAGVTQTPRYLIKTRGQQVTLSCSPISGHRSVSWYQQTPGQGLQFLFEYFSETQRNKGNFPGRFSGRQFSNSRSEMNVSTLELGDSALYLCASSVTGSSYEQYFGPGTRLTVT.

J is TRBJ2-7 and V is TRBV6-5; 14 bases align to TRBD2. With V trimmed by 2 bases and J by 4 bases, 4 bases remained unmatched. CDR1 and CDR2 (germline): MNHEY, SVGAGI. The CDR3 is 16 residues long. The chain's CDR3 is CASSYRWTSGGYEQYF. The CDR3 bases are TGTGCCAGCAGTTACCGATGGACTAGCGGGGGGTACGAGCAGTACTTC.

V is TRBV2 and J is TRBJ2-5; TRBD2 matches 12 bases. The DNA end favors TRBJ2-7, so the J call may be wrong. The length of the CDR3 is 16 residues. Germline CDR1 reads SNHLY; CDR2 reads FYNNEI. The CDR3 DNA reads TGTGCCAGCGAAGAACCTCGACTAGCGGGAGCGGACGAGCAGTACTTC. This sequence encodes CASEEPRLAGADEQYF.

The chain employs TRBV4-2 and TRBJ2-7; D is perhaps TRBD2 (6 bases). V gave up 1 base and J gave up 4 bases, with 14 bases separating them. The CDR3 consists of 15 residues. Looked up from germline, CDR1 is LGHNA and CDR2 is YNFKEQ. The CDR3 nucleotides are TGTGCCAGCAGCCAAGCCTCTACGGGGGAGTACGAGCAGTACTTC. As protein: CASSQASTGEYEQYF.

The chain carries TRBV6-6 and TRBJ2-3; perhaps TRBD1 as D (5 bases). In germline, CDR1 is MNHNY, CDR2 SVGAGI (reference sequence). The V end lost 7 bases, the J end lost 2 bases, and 19 bases lay between the germline ends. CDR3 size: 16 residues. The CDR3, as DNA: TGTGCCAGCACCTTCTCAACCAGGGTTTTCACAGATACGCAGTATTTT. Amino acids: CASTFSTRVFTDTQYF.

The chain recombines TRBV2 with TRBJ1-2; D might be TRBD1 (6 bases). The germline V gene has CDR1 SNHLY and CDR2 FYNNEI. The CDR3 length is 14 residues. V dropped 4 bases and J dropped 2 bases, with 11 bases sitting between them. The CDR3: CASSARGQNYGYTF. CDR3 DNA sequence: TGTGCCAGCAGTGCTCGGGGGCAGAACTATGGCTACACCTTC.